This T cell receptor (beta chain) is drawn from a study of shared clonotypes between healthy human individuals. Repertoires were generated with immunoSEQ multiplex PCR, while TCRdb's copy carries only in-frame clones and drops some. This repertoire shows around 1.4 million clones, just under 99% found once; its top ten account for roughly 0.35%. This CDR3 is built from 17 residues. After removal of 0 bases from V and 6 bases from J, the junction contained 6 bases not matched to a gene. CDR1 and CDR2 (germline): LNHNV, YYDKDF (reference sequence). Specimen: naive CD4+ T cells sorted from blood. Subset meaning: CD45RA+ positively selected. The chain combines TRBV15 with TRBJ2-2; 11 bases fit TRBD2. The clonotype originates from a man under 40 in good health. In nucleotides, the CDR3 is TGTGCCACCAGCAGAGATCTACTAGCGGGAGTATCCGGGGAGCTGTTTTTT. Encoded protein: CATSRDLLAGVSGELFF. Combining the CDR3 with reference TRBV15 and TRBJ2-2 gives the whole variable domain DAMVIQNPRYQVTQFGKPVTLSCSQTLNHNVMYWYQQKSSQAPKLLFHYYDKDFNNEADTPDNFQSRRPNTSFCFLDIRSPGLGDTAMYLCATSRDLLAGVSGELFFGEGSRLTVL.